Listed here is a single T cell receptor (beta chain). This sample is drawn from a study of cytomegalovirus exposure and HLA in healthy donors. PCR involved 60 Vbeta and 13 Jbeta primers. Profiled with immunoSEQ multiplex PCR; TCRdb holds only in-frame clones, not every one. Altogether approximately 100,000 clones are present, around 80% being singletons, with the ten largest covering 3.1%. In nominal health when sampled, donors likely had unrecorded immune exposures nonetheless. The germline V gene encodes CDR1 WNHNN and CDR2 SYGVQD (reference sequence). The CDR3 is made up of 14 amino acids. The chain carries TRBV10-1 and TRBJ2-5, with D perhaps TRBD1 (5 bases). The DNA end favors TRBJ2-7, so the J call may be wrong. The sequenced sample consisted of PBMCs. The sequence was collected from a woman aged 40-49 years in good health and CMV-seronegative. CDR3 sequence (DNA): TGCGCCAGCAGTGAGTCACCAGGGTCCAGCGAGCAGTACTTC. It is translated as CASSESPGSSEQYF.